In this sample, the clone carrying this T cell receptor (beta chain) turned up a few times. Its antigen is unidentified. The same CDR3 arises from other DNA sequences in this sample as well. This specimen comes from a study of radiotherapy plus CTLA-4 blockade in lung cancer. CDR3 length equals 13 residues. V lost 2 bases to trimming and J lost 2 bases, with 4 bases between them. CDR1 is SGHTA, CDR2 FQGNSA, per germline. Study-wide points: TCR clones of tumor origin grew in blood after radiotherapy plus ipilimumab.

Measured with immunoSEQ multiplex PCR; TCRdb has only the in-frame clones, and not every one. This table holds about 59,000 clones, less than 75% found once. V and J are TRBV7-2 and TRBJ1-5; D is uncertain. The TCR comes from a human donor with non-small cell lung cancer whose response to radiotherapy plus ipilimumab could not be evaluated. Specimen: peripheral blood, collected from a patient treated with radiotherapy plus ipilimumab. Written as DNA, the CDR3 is TGTGCCAGCAGCTTAACGGGCAATCAGCCCCAGCATTTT. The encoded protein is CASSLTGNQPQHF.